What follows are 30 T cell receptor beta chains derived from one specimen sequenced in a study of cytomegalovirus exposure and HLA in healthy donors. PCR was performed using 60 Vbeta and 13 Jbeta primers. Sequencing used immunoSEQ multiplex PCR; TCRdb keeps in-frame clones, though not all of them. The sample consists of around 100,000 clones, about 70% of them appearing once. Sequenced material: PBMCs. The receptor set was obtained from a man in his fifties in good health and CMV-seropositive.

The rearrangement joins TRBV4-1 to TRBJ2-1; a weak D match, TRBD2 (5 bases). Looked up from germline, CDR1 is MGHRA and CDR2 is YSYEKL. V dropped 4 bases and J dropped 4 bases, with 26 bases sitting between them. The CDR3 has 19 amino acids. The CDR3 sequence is CASSPGVQSGRGSYNEQFF. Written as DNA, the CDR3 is TGCGCCAGCAGCCCCGGGGTCCAATCCGGGCGCGGGTCATACAATGAGCAGTTCTTC.

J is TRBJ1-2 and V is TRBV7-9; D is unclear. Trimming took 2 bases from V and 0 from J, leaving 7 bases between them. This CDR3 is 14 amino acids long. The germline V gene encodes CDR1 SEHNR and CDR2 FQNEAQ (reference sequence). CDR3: CASSLQVANYGYTF. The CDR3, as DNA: TGTGCCAGCAGCTTACAGGTAGCTAACTATGGCTACACCTTC.

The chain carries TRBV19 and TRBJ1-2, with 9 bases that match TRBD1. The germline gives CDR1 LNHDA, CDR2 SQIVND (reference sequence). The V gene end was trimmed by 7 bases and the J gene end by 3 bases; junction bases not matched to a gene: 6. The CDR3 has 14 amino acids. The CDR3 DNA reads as TGTGCCAGTACCCGGGGGACAGGGTACTATGGCTACACCTTC. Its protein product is CASTRGTGYYGYTF.

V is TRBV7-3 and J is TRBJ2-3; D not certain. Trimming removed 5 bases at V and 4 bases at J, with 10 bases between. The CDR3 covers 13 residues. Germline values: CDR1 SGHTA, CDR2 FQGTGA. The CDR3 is CASSGSVADTQYF. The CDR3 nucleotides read TGTGCCAGCAGCGGCTCAGTGGCAGATACGCAGTATTTT.

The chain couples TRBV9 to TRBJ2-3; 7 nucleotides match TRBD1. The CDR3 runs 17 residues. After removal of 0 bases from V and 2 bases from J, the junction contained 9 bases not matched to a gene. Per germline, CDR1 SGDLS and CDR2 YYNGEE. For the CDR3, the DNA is TGTGCCAGCAGCGTAGGAAGAGACAGGGTCCCCACAGATACGCAGTATTTT. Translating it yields CASSVGRDRVPTDTQYF.

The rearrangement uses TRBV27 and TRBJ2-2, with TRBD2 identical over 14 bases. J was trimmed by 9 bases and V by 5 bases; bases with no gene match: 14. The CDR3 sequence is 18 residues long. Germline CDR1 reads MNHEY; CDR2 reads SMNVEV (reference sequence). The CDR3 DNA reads TGTGCCAGCAGTGACCCAGGGGGGACTAGCGGGGGTAAATGGGAGCTGTTTTTT. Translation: CASSDPGGTSGGKWELFF.

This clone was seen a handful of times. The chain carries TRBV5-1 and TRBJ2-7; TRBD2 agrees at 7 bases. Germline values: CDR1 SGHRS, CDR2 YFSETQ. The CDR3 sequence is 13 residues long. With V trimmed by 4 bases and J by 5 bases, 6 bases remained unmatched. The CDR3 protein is CASSREVADEQYF. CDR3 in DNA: TGCGCCAGCAGCCGGGAGGTCGCCGACGAGCAGTACTTC.

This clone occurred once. CDR3 in amino acids: CASSLFPGASYNEQFF. The CDR3 nucleotides read TGCGCCAGCAGCTTATTCCCGGGTGCGTCCTACAATGAGCAGTTCTTC. The chain links TRBV5-1 to TRBJ2-1; the D is unclear. With 2 bases removed from V and 1 base from J, the gap between germline ends came to 13 bases. CDR1 SGHRS and CDR2 YFSETQ come from the germline V gene. This CDR3 contains 16 residues.

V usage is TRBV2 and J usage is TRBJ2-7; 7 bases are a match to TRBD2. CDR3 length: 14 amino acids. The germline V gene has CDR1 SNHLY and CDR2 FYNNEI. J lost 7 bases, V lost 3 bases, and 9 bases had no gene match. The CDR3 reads CASSELQAGREQYF. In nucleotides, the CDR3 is TGTGCCAGCAGTGAGTTACAGGCCGGGAGGGAGCAGTACTTC.

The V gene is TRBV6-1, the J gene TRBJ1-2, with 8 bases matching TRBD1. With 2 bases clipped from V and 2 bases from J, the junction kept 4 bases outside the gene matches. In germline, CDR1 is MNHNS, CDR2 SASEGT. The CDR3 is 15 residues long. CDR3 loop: CASSEQTGENYGYTF. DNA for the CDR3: TGTGCCAGCAGTGAACAGACAGGGGAGAACTATGGCTACACCTTC.

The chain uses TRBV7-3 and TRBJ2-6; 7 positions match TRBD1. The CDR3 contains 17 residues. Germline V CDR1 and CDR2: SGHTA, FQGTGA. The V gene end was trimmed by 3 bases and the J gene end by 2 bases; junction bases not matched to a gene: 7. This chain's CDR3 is CASSLPGQQAGANVLTF. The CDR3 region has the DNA TGTGCCAGCAGCTTGCCGGGACAGCAGGCTGGGGCCAACGTCCTGACTTTC.

The CDR3 spells CASSRTGAPTEYEQYF. The DNA of the CDR3 is TGCGCCAGCAGCCGTACAGGGGCCCCGACAGAGTACGAGCAGTACTTC. This chain links TRBV5-1 with TRBJ2-7; 7 bases align to TRBD1. Germline assignment: CDR1 SGHRS and CDR2 YFSETQ. The CDR3 extends over 16 amino acids. V lost 4 bases and J lost 4; bases outside the gene matches: 14.

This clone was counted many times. CDR3 nucleotides: TGTGCCAGCAGCCGACTACAGGGCCAAGAGACCCAGTACTTC. Amino acids: CASSRLQGQETQYF. The chain has TRBV5-5 and TRBJ2-5; D perhaps matches TRBD1 (6 bases). The ends were cut back, 4 bases at V and 1 base at J, with 11 bases in the middle. This CDR3 region has 14 residues. Germline CDR1 is SGHKS and CDR2 is YYEKEE (reference sequence).

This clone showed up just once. Here the CDR3 DNA reads TGCGCCAGCAGCCCGGGACAGCAACTTGGTTCTGGAAACACCATATATTTT. It specifies CASSPGQQLGSGNTIYF. This chain connects TRBV5-1 to TRBJ1-3; 7 bases are a match to TRBD1. The V gene end was trimmed by 4 bases and the J gene end by 1 base; junction bases not matched to a gene: 11. This CDR3 comprises 17 residues. CDR1 and CDR2 (germline): SGHRS, YFSETQ.

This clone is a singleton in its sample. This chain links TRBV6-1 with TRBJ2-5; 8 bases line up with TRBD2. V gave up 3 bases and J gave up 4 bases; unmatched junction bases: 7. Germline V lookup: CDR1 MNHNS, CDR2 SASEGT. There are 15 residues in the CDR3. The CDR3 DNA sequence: TGTGCCAGCAGTGATGGTTTCGGGGGGGGAGAGACCCAGTACTTC. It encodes CASSDGFGGGETQYF.

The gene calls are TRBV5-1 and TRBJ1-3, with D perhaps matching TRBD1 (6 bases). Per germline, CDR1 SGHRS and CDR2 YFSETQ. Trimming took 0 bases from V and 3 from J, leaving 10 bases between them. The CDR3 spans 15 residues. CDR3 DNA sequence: TGCGCCAGCAGCTTGGACAGGGTGCGTGGAAACACCATATATTTT. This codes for CASSLDRVRGNTIYF.

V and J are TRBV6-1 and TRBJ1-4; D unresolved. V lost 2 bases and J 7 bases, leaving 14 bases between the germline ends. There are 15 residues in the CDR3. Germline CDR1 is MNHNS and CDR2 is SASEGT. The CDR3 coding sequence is TGTGCCAGCAGTGAAATCAAGGAGCTAGGTGAAAAACTGTTTTTT. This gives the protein CASSEIKELGEKLFF.

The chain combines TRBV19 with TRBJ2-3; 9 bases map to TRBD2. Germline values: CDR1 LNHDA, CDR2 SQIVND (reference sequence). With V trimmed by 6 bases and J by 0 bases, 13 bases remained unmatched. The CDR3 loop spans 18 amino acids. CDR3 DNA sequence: TGTGCCAGTAGCCGCCAAGTGCGCGGGGGGGGAAGCACAGATACGCAGTATTTT. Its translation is CASSRQVRGGGSTDTQYF.

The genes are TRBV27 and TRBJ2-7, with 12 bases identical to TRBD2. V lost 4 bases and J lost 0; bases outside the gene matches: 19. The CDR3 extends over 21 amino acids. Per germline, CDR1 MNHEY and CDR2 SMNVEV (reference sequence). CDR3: CASSSLYSSGRVQLSSYEQYF. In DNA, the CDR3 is TGTGCCAGCAGTTCACTATATTCTAGCGGGAGGGTCCAATTAAGCTCCTACGAGCAGTACTTC.

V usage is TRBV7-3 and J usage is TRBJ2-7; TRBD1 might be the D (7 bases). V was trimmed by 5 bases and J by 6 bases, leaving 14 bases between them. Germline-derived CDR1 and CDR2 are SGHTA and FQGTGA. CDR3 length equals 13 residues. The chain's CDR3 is CASSGTQGGEQYF. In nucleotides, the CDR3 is TGTGCCAGCAGCGGTACCCAGGGGGGCGAGCAGTACTTC.

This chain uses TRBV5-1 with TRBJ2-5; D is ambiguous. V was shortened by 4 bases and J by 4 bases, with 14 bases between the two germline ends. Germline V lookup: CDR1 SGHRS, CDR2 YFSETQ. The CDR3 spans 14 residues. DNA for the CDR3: TGCGCCAGCAGCCTTCTCGGCCCGGGAGAGACCCAGTACTTC. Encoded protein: CASSLLGPGETQYF. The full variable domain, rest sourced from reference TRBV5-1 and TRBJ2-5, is KAGVTQTPRYLIKTRGQQVTLSCSPISGHRSVSWYQQTPGQGLQFLFEYFSETQRNKGNFPGRFSGRQFSNSRSEMNVSTLELGDSALYLCASSLLGPGETQYFGPGTRLLVL.

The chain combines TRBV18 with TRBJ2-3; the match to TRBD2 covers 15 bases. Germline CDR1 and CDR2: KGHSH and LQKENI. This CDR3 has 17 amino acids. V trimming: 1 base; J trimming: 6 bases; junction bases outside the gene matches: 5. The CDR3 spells CASSPRTSGRALDTQYF. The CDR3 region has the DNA TGTGCCAGCTCACCACGGACTAGCGGGAGGGCATTGGATACGCAGTATTTT.

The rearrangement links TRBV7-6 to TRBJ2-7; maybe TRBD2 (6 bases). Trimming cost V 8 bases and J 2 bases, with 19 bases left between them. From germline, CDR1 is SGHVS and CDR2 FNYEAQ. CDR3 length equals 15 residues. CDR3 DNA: TGTGCCAGCGCTACCCCGGGACTCTCCCCCTACGAGCAGTACTTC. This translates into CASATPGLSPYEQYF.

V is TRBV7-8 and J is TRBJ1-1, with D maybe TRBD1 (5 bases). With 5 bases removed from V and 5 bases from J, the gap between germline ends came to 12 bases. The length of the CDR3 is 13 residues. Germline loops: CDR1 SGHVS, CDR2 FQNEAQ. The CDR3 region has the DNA TGTGCCAGCAGCCCCCGGGGGGGAACTGAAGCTTTCTTT. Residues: CASSPRGGTEAFF.

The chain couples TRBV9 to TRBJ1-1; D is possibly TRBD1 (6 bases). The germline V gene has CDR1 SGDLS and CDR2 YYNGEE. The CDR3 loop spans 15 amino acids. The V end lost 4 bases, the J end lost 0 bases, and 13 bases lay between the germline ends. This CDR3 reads CASSSETGLNTEAFF. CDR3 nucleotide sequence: TGTGCCAGCAGCTCCGAAACAGGGTTGAACACTGAAGCTTTCTTT.

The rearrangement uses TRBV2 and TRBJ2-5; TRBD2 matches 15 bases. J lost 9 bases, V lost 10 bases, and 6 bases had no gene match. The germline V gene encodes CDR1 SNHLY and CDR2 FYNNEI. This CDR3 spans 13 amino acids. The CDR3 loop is CATRTSGRVAQYF. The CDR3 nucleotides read TGTGCCACAAGGACTAGCGGGAGGGTAGCCCAGTACTTC.

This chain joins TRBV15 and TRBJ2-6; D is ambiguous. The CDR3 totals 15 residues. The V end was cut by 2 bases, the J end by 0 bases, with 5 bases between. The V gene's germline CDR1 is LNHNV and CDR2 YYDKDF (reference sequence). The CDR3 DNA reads TGTGCCACCAGCAGAAGTAGCTCTGGGGCCAACGTCCTGACTTTC. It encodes CATSRSSSGANVLTF.

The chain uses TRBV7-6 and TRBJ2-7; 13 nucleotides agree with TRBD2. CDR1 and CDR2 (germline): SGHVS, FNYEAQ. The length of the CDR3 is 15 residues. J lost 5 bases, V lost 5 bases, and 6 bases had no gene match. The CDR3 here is CASSLRTSGRDEQYF. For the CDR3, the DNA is TGTGCCAGCAGCCTTCGGACTAGCGGGAGAGACGAGCAGTACTTC. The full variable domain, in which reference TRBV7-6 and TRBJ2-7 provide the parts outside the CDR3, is GAGVSQSPRYKVTKRGQDVALRCDPISGHVSLYWYRQALGQGPEFLTYFNYEAQQDKSGLPNDRFSAERPEGSISTLTIQRTEQRDSAMYRCASSLRTSGRDEQYFGPGTRLTVT.

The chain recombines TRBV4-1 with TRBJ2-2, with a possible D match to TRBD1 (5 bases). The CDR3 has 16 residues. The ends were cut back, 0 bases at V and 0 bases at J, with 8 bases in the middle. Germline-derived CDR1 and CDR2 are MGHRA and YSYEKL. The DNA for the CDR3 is TGCGCCAGCAGCCAAGAAGGGGTTACGAACACCGGGGAGCTGTTTTTT. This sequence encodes CASSQEGVTNTGELFF.

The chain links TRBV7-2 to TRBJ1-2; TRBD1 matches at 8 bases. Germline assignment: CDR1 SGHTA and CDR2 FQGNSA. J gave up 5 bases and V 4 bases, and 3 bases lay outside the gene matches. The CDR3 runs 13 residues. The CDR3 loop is CASSSTGDYGYTF. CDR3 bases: TGTGCCAGCAGCTCGACAGGGGATTATGGCTACACCTTC.